This TCR beta chain originates from a study of regulatory T cells in long-lasting Graves disease. Researchers made TCR beta libraries by using iRepertoire HTBI primers and running Arm-PCR on CDR3 regions. TCRdb independently ran MiXCR on the multiplex PCR reads; one entry per CDR3 protein. The sample has 680,000 or so distinct CDR3 sequences; 15% to 20% are singletons. Time point defined: newly diagnosed GD, antithyroid drugs for less than 3 months. PBMC-derived RNA was used for the TCR library. Germline V gene sequence: CDR1 SGHKS, CDR2 YYEKEE (reference sequence). The length of the CDR3 is 13 residues. Trimming took off 1 base at V and 6 bases at J, with 11 bases between the two ends. This same sample was also taken into another study, of T cells in Graves' hyperthyroidism and ophthalmopathy.

The source material was peripheral blood mononuclear cells (PBMCs), sampled at new diagnosis, from a patient treated with antithyroid drugs. This receptor was identified in a woman aged 30 to 39 with Graves disease. The rearrangement links TRBV5-5 to TRBJ2-7; TRBD2 might be the D (5 bases). The CDR3 here is CASSLIGEGEQYF. CDR3 nucleotide sequence: TGTGCCAGCAGCTTGATAGGCGAGGGCGAGCAGTACTTC.